This record looks at one T cell receptor (beta chain) sequence and its context. The sample is drawn from a study of radiotherapy plus CTLA-4 blockade in lung cancer. This CDR3 has 15 amino acids. Losses at the gene ends were 3 bases for V and 1 base for J; bases not matched to a gene: 5. Germline V gene data show CDR1 as MGHDK and CDR2 as SYGVNS. The method was immunoSEQ multiplex PCR; TCRdb's version includes in-frame clones alone and lacks a portion of them. The sample includes tens of thousands of clones, approximately 77% of them seen just once. This TCR was recovered from a human donor with non-small cell lung cancer that progressed on radiotherapy plus ipilimumab. The sample in question was peripheral blood, obtained from a patient treated with radiotherapy plus ipilimumab. The rearrangement joins TRBV25-1 to TRBJ1-1; 7 positions match TRBD1. The CDR3 nucleotides are TGTGCCAGCAGTGAGTCCGGGACAGAGAACACTGAAGCTTTCTTT. Protein product: CASSESGTENTEAFF.